This T cell receptor beta chain comes out of a study of pediatric ulcerative colitis. Profiled with immunoSEQ multiplex PCR; TCRdb holds only in-frame clones, not every one. The sample has under 30,000 clones; roughly 74% are singletons. Rectal tissue came from one to two pinch biopsies taken at colonoscopy. This CDR3 has 12 residues. Germline values: CDR1 LGHNA, CDR2 YNFKEQ. V lost 2 bases to trimming and J lost 5 bases, with 4 bases between them. The sequence was obtained from a boy aged 5-17 years with severe ulcerative colitis. Sequencing used gut tissue. This sequence joins TRBV4-2 and TRBJ2-1, with D unclear. This chain's CDR3 is CASSQYNNEQFF. DNA for the CDR3: TGTGCCAGCAGCCAATATAACAATGAGCAGTTCTTC.